The clone carrying this T cell receptor (beta chain) was seen repeatedly, ten times or more. This sample is drawn from a study of early T cells in non-severe SARS-CoV-2 infection. The CDR3 totals 13 residues. In germline, CDR1 is SNHLY, CDR2 FYNNEI. The V and J ends lost 8 bases and 5 bases respectively, with 12 bases between them. TCRdb used MiXCR to reprocess the 5' RACE reads, holding one entry per CDR3 protein. In the table there are fewer than 80,000 distinct CDR3 sequences, less than 9.5% of which are singletons. This chain links TRBV2 with TRBJ2-2; D perhaps matches TRBD1 (6 bases). The receptor was isolated from an adult who was a healthcare worker with PCR-confirmed SARS-CoV-2 infection or an uninfected control (not recorded which). Sequencing was performed on whole blood, taken at baseline. CDR3 protein: CASATGFTGELFF. The DNA of the CDR3 is TGTGCCAGCGCGACAGGATTTACCGGGGAGCTGTTTTTT.